These T cell receptor beta chains were read from a single sample in a study of blood T cell repertoires in COVID-19. Using immunoSEQ multiplex PCR, the repertoire was profiled, and TCRdb retains in-frame clones only, with some absent. This table has 90,000 to 150,000 clones, under 90% appearing once. The sequencing input was peripheral blood. The source of these receptors is a man aged 55 to 70 with acute or convalescent COVID-19. CDR3s include the opening cysteine and the closing phenylalanine or tryptophan. The D gene is left open where the match is weak. Expanded clones get a size class; other rows say once, few or many, or leave the size out.

TRBJ2-5	TRBD2	-	TRBV27	TGTGCCAGCAGTCAGACCTTTAGCGGGAATTACGGAGAGACCCAGTACTTC	CASSQTFSGNYGETQYF
TRBJ2-2	-	-	TRBV20-1	TGCAGTGCTAGTTCGACTCCCTCGCGGCTGTTTTTT	CSASSTPSRLFF
TRBJ1-1	TRBD1	-	TRBV5-1	TGCGCCAGCAGCTCCCCGGGACAGAGTACTTCGAACACTGAAGCTTTCTTT	CASSSPGQSTSNTEAFF
TRBJ1-4	-	-	TRBV11-1	TGTGCCAGCAGCCCATGGGACAAAAATGAAAAACTGTTTTTT	CASSPWDKNEKLFF
TRBJ2-2	-	-	TRBV5-4	TGTGCCAGCAGCGGTGGAATAAGGAGCTTTACCACCGGGGAGCTGTTTTTT	CASSGGIRSFTTGELFF
TRBJ1-5	-	-	TRBV23-1	TGCGCCAGCATCCCACAGGGACAGCCCCAGCATTTT	CASIPQGQPQHF
TRBJ2-3	-	-	TRBV7-2	TGTGCCAGCAGCTTAAGAGTAGCGGACACAGATACGCAGTATTTT	CASSLRVADTDTQYF
TRBJ2-7	TRBD1	once	TRBV28	TGTGCCAGCAGATCCACAGGGGAGTACGAGCAGTACTTC	CASRSTGEYEQYF
TRBJ1-5	TRBD1	-	TRBV4-2	TGTGCCAGCAGCCAAGATTCAGGGGGTTTCCAGCCCCAGCATTTT	CASSQDSGGFQPQHF
TRBJ1-2	TRBD1	-	TRBV27	TGTGCCAGCAGTTTCCGGGACAGTCGGGGCTACACCTTC	CASSFRDSRGYTF
TRBJ1-1	TRBD1	-	TRBV19	TGTGCCAGTAGTCCTCCCGGGACAGGGTCGGACACTGAAGCTTTCTTT	CASSPPGTGSDTEAFF
TRBJ1-2	-	-	TRBV6-5	TGTGCCAGCAGTTACAGGTTACAGGGTAAAGATGGCTACACCTTC	CASSYRLQGKDGYTF
TRBJ1-6	-	-	TRBV2	TGTGCCAGCAGTGAAAGCGCCAGGGGTAATTCACCCCTCCACTTT	CASSESARGNSPLHF
TRBJ2-7	TRBD2	-	TRBV28	TGTGCCACCTTACTTGGATCGGGGGGAATTTCCTACGAGCAGTACTTC	CATLLGSGGISYEQYF
TRBJ2-5	TRBD1	-	TRBV5-1	TGCGCCAGCAGTCCGACAGGGGCCCAACAAGAGACCCAGTACTTC	CASSPTGAQQETQYF
TRBJ2-7	TRBD1	-	TRBV28	TGTGCCAGCAGTTCCCTACTAACACAGGGGAAAGGCTACGAGCAGTACTTC	CASSSLLTQGKGYEQYF
TRBJ2-7	TRBD2	once	TRBV5-6	TGTGCCAGCAGCCCGGGAGGAGCGGGGTACTACGAGCAGTACTTC	CASSPGGAGYYEQYF
TRBJ2-5	TRBD1	-	TRBV7-2	TGTGCCAGCAGCCCGAGGACAGGGGGGGAGACCCAGTACTTC	CASSPRTGGETQYF
TRBJ1-2	-	-	TRBV27	TGTGCCAGCAGTTCGGGGGGCGCTGACTATGGCTACACCTTC	CASSSGGADYGYTF
TRBJ1-1	-	once	TRBV6-5	TGTGCCAGCAGTTCACAGGAGACCTATCGGAACACTGAAGCTTTCTTT	CASSSQETYRNTEAFF
TRBJ2-5	-	-	TRBV9	TGTGCCAGCAGCGTTAGAGCCTTCCAAGAGACCCAGTACTTC	CASSVRAFQETQYF
TRBJ1-1	-	-	TRBV20-1	TGCAGTGCTAGTCAGGAGGTAAACACTGAAGCTTTCTTT	CSASQEVNTEAFF
TRBJ2-7	TRBD2	-	TRBV6-5	TGTGCCAGCAGCCGACGGACTAGCGTCTACGAGCAGTACTTC	CASSRRTSVYEQYF
TRBJ1-5	TRBD1	-	TRBV19	TGTGCCAGTAGTCTCCCCCTTACCGGGACAGGGTTCAATCAGCCCCAGCATTTT	CASSLPLTGTGFNQPQHF
TRBJ2-5	-	-	TRBV27	TGTGCCAGCCGCTCGTTGGTCCTCCGGGAGACCCAGTACTTC	CASRSLVLRETQYF
TRBJ2-1	TRBD2	-	TRBV7-9	TGTGCCAGCAGCTCCTCCTCGGGACTAGCGGAATACAATGAGCAGTTCTTC	CASSSSSGLAEYNEQFF